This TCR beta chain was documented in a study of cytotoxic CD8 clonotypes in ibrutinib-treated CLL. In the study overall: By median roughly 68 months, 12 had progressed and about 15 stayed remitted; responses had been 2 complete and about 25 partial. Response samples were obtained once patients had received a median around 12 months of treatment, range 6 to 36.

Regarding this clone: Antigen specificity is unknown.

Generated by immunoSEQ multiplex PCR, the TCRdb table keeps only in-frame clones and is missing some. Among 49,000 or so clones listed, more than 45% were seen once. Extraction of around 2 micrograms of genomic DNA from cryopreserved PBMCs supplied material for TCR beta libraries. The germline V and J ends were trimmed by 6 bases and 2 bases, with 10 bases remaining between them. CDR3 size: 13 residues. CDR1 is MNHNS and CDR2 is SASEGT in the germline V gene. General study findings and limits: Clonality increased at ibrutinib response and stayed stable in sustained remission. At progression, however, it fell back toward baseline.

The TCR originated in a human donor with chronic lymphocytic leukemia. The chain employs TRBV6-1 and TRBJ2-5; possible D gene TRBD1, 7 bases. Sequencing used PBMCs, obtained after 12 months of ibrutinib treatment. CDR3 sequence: CASRGGQQETQYF. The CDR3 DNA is TGTGCCAGCAGGGGGGGACAGCAAGAGACCCAGTACTTC.